This T cell receptor (beta chain) comes out of a study of regulatory T cells in long-lasting Graves disease. Whole-study context: Persistent Graves' disease denoted over 5 years of antithyroid drugs plus positive TSH receptor antibodies.

This clonotype was seen only a few times. What it binds is unknown. Through Arm-PCR of CDR3 regions and iRepertoire HTBI primers, TCR beta libraries were built. As handled by the study authors: Analysis of the samples identified 50 to 70 TRBV and 14 TRBJ segments. TCRdb redid the calling of the multiplex PCR reads with MiXCR, one entry per CDR3 protein. TCRdb, not the original authors, processed these V and J calls. Of about 660,000 distinct CDR3 sequences listed, 25% to 35% are singletons. The CDR3 is made up of 12 amino acids. Germline loops: CDR1 GTSNPN, CDR2 SVGIG (reference sequence). Deletions cut 1 base from V and 8 bases from J, with 8 bases between. Regarding time point: persistent/refractory GD, antithyroid drugs over 5 years with positive TRAb. PBMCs provided the RNA from which the TCR library was made. Whole-study findings and limits: TCR diversity was lower in persistent Graves' patients (versus newly diagnosed ones). Between persistent patients, around 2,900 public clonotypes were shared, exceeding the 966 shared between new patients.

The chain couples TRBV30 to TRBJ1-4, with a possible D match to TRBD1 (5 bases). The material was peripheral blood mononuclear cells (PBMCs), obtained when the disease was refractory, from a patient treated with antithyroid drugs. The sequence came from a female donor with Graves disease. The CDR3: CAWSGQKEKLFF. Written as DNA, the CDR3 is TGTGCCTGGAGTGGACAGAAGGAAAAACTGTTTTTT.